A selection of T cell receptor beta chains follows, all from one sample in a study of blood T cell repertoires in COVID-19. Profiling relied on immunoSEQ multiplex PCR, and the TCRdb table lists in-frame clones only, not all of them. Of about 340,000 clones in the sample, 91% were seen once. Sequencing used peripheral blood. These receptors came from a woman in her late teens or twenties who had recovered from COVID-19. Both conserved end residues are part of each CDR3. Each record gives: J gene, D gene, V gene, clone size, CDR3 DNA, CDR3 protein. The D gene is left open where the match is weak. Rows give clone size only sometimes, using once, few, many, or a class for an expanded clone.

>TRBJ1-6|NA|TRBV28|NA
TGTGCCAGCAGTTTAGGTGGCGGGAATTCACCCCTCCACTTT
CASSLGGGNSPLHF
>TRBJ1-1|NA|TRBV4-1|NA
TGCGCCAGCAGCCAAGAATGGACAGCGGTGGTCGCTTTCTTT
CASSQEWTAVVAFF
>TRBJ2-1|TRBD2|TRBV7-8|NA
TGTGCCAGCAGCCTTACTGCGGGAGTTGCCCTCTTC
CASSLTAGVALF
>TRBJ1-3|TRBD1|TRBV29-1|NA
TGCAGCGTTCGGGGACAGGGGTTGGGAAACACCATATATTTT
CSVRGQGLGNTIYF
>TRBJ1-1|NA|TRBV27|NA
TGTGCCAGCAGTTTGAGGGGCGACAGCTTCCGGGGGGACACTGAAGCTTTCTTT
CASSLRGDSFRGDTEAFF
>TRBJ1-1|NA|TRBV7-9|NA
TGTGCCAGCAGCTTTTTACTCCCTTTTGAGGCTTTCTTT
CASSFLLPFEAFF
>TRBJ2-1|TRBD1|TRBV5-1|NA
TGCGCCAGCAGCTTGGATGACAGGGGGTCAAAGTTCTTC
CASSLDDRGSKFF
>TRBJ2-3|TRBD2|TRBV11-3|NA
TGTGCCAGCAGCCGAGCGGGGAGCACAGATACGCAGTATTTT
CASSRAGSTDTQYF
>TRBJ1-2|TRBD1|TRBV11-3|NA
TGTGCCAGCAGCCCGGGACAGGGGGCGACTAACTATGGCTACACCTTC
CASSPGQGATNYGYTF
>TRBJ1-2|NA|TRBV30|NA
TGTGCCTGGAGTGTAATCAGGGCGTATGGCTACACCTTC
CAWSVIRAYGYTF
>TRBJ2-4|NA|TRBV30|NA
TGTGCCTGGATGAAGACTAGTATGTATGAAAACATTCAGTACTTC
CAWMKTSMYENIQYF
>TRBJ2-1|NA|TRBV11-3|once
TGTGCCAGCAGCCCACTCCTCCGCCACAATGAGCAGTTCTTC
CASSPLLRHNEQFF
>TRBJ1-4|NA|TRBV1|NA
TGCACCAGCAGCCCGAAGGCGGCAGGGGCTGAAAAACTGTTTTTT
CTSSPKAAGAEKLFF
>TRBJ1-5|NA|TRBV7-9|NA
TGTGCCAGCAGCTTAAATGCCGTAGGGGTTTATAGCAATCAGCCCCAGCATTTT
CASSLNAVGVYSNQPQHF
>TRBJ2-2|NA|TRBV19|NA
TGTGCCAGTAGTATTGATAGGGGCCTGAACACCGGGGAGCTGTTTTTT
CASSIDRGLNTGELFF
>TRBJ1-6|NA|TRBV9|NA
TGTGCCAGCAGCGTAGCCGGGATCCGTTCACCCCTCCACTTT
CASSVAGIRSPLHF
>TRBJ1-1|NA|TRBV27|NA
TGTGCCAGCAGCCAAGTTCAGGGTAACACTGAAGCTTTCTTT
CASSQVQGNTEAFF
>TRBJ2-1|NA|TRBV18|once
TGTGCCAGCTCACCAACAGAAGATGAGCAGTTCTTC
CASSPTEDEQFF
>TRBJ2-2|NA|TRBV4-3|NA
TGCGCCAGCAGCCAACGCCAGGACACGATCACCGGGGAGCTGTTTTTT
CASSQRQDTITGELFF
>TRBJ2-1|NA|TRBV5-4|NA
TGTGCCAGCAGCCCAACCCGAGAGCCCGGGAATGAGCAGTTCTTC
CASSPTREPGNEQFF
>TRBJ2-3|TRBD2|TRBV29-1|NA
TGCAGCGTTGAGACGGGAGGGCTTTATGGGACAGATACGCAGTATTTT
CSVETGGLYGTDTQYF
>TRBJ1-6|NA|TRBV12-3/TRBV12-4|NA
TGTGCCAGCAGCCCTATCCGCCGGGGTGCCCTCCACTTT
CASSPIRRGALHF
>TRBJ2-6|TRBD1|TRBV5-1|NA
TGCGCCAGCAGCTTGGGGCAGGGGGCGACTGGGGCCAACGTCCTGACTTTC
CASSLGQGATGANVLTF
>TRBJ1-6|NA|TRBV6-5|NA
TGTGCCAGCAGTTACTCGACAGTGAGAAATTCACCCCTCCACTTT
CASSYSTVRNSPLHF
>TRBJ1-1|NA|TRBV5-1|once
TGCGCCAGCAGGAGACTCGAACAGAACACTGAAGCTTTCTTT
CASRRLEQNTEAFF